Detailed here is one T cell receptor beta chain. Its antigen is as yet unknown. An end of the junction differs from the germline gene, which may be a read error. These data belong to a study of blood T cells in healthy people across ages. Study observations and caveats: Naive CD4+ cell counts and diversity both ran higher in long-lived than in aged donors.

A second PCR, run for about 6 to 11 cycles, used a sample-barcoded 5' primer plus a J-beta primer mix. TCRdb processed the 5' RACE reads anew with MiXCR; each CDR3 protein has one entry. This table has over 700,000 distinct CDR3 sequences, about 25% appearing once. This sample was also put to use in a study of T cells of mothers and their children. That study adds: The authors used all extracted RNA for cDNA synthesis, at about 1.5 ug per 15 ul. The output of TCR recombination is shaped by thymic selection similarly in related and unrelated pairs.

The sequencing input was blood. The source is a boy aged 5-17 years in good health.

Here the CDR3 reads CASSQFRSSEQYF. The CDR3 coding sequence is TGCGCCAGCAGCCAATTTCGCTCCTCCGAGCAGTACTTC. The chain is built from TRBV4-1 and TRBJ2-7, with D unclear. Germline loops: CDR1 MGHRA, CDR2 YSYEKL. This CDR3 is built from 13 residues.